These T cell receptor beta chains were read from a single sample in a study of beta chain features in type 1 diabetes. Data came from immunoSEQ multiplex PCR; TCRdb stores just in-frame clones and leaves some out. The sample contains about 53,000 clones, under 60% of which appear only once. Material: Tregs from blood. Every receptor here comes from a woman in her thirties or forties with type 1 diabetes. Both conserved end residues are part of each CDR3. Each record gives: CDR3 length, clone size, J gene, V gene, D gene, CDR3 DNA, CDR3 protein. D genes are given only for firm matches. Clone sizes are given selectively: once, few, many, or a class where the clone is expanded.

>15|-|TRBJ2-5|TRBV27|-
TGTGCCAGCAGCATCTCGGGGGGCGCGTGGGAGACCCAGTACTTC
CASSISGGAWETQYF
>15|-|TRBJ1-3|TRBV18|TRBD1
TGTGCCAGCTCACCAGGGACAGCAGAGGGAAACACCATATATTTT
CASSPGTAEGNTIYF
>13|few|TRBJ2-5|TRBV25-1|TRBD2
TGTGCCAGTTCCGGAGCGGGGGCGGAGACCCAGTACTTC
CASSGAGAETQYF
>14|few|TRBJ1-1|TRBV7-3|-
TGTGCCAGCAGCTTAGACCCAGGTAGCACTGAAGCTTTCTTT
CASSLDPGSTEAFF
>14|few|TRBJ1-1|TRBV6-1|TRBD1
TGTGCCAGCAGTCGGGACAGGGCTGCGACTGAAGCTTTCTTT
CASSRDRAATEAFF
>14|-|TRBJ1-2|TRBV2|-
TGTGCCAGCAGTGAAGCGCTTCAGGGCTATGGCTACACCTTC
CASSEALQGYGYTF
>11|-|TRBJ1-2|TRBV20-1|TRBD1
TGCAGTGCTGGGACAGGGCGTGGCTACACCTTC
CSAGTGRGYTF
>17|-|TRBJ1-5|TRBV19|-
TGTGCCAGTAGTTGGGGGGGCGCGGGGGCAACCAATCAGCCCCAGCATTTT
CASSWGGAGATNQPQHF
>15|-|TRBJ1-1|TRBV2|TRBD1
TGTGCCAGCAGCAAGAGCCGACAGGGGTCAGCTGAAGCTTTCTTT
CASSKSRQGSAEAFF
>15|-|TRBJ2-1|TRBV7-2|-
TGTGCCAGCAGCTTAGGCGAGACTAGAAGCAATGAGCAGTTCTTC
CASSLGETRSNEQFF
>12|few|TRBJ2-1|TRBV11-2|-
TGTGCCAGCAGCTTCGAGAGGAATGAGCAGTTCTTC
CASSFERNEQFF
>14|-|TRBJ1-2|TRBV19|-
TGTGCCAGTAGAACCAACAGTGCACCCTATGGCTACACCTTC
CASRTNSAPYGYTF
>14|-|TRBJ2-2|TRBV11-2|TRBD1
TGTGCCAGCGAGGGACAGCTGAACACCGGGGAGCTGTTTTTT
CASEGQLNTGELFF
>16|-|TRBJ2-6|TRBV7-2|-
TGTGCCAGCAGCTCCGTCGGGTTCTCTGGGGCCAACGTCCTGACTTTC
CASSSVGFSGANVLTF
>17|-|TRBJ2-1|TRBV9|TRBD2
TGTGCCAGCAGCCCGGGACTAGCGGGAGTCTCCTACAATGAGCAGTTCTTC
CASSPGLAGVSYNEQFF
>14|-|TRBJ2-5|TRBV7-8|-
TGTGCCAGCAGCTTATTTAACAGTCAAGAGACCCAGTACTTC
CASSLFNSQETQYF
>13|-|TRBJ1-3|TRBV2|TRBD1
TGTGCCAGCAGACAGGGGGCGGGAAACACCATATATTTT
CASRQGAGNTIYF
>15|-|TRBJ1-1|TRBV6-5|TRBD1
TGTGCCAGCAGAATCCGACAGGGAATGAACACTGAAGCTTTCTTT
CASRIRQGMNTEAFF
>15|-|TRBJ2-7|TRBV9|-
TGTGCCAGCAGCGTAGGCGGATATCAGTACTACGAGCAGTACTTC
CASSVGGYQYYEQYF
>15|-|TRBJ2-1|TRBV7-2|TRBD2
TGTGCCAGCAGCTCTCGACTAGCGGGGGGCGGTGAGCAGTTCTTC
CASSSRLAGGGEQFF
>15|-|TRBJ2-1|TRBV2|TRBD2
TGTGCCAGCAGCTTGGGGCTAGCGGGAGGAGGTGAGCAGTTCTTC
CASSLGLAGGGEQFF
>14|few|TRBJ1-6|TRBV7-3|-
TGTGCCAGCAGCTTAAACAGCTATAATTCCCCCCTCCACTTT
CASSLNSYNSPLHF
>15|once|TRBJ1-1|TRBV28|-
TGTGCCAGCAGGTCGTGGACAGACTTGAACACTGAAGCTTTCTTT
CASRSWTDLNTEAFF
>13|-|TRBJ2-7|TRBV29-1|TRBD1
TGCAGCGTTACGGGACAGGGGTTTTACGAGCAGTACTTC
CSVTGQGFYEQYF
>11|-|TRBJ2-1|TRBV28|-
TGTGCCAGCAACGCGGGAAGTCTGCAGTTCTTC
CASNAGSLQFF
>13|-|TRBJ1-1|TRBV5-1|-
TGCGCCAGCAGCTTGGGGACGGGAGCTGAAGCTTTCTTT
CASSLGTGAEAFF
>15|-|TRBJ1-1|TRBV7-9|TRBD1
TGTGCCAGCAGCTTACAGTCAGGGGGGTGGACTGAAGCTTTCTTT
CASSLQSGGWTEAFF
>15|-|TRBJ2-3|TRBV18|TRBD1
TGTGCCAGCTCCCAGACAGGGGTTGGCACAGATACGCAGTATTTT
CASSQTGVGTDTQYF
>17|few|TRBJ2-5|TRBV7-9|TRBD1
TGTGCCAGCACACCCGGGACAGGGTTCGGGATTAAGGAGACCCAGTACTTC
CASTPGTGFGIKETQYF
>14|many|TRBJ1-3|TRBV6-5|-
TGTGCCAGCAGCCGAACAGGTGATGGAAACACCATATATTTT
CASSRTGDGNTIYF
>13|-|TRBJ1-5|TRBV19|-
TGTGCCAGTAGTGAGAATAGCAATCAGCCCCAGCATTTT
CASSENSNQPQHF
>13|few|TRBJ1-1|TRBV7-2|TRBD1
TGTGCCAGCAGCCGGGACAGGACGGATGAAGCTTTCTTT
CASSRDRTDEAFF
>14|few|TRBJ2-3|TRBV18|TRBD2
TGTGCCAGCTCACCGCGGGAGGGAACAGATACGCAGTATTTT
CASSPREGTDTQYF
>16|-|TRBJ1-1|TRBV7-2|TRBD1
TGTGCCAGCAGCTTAGTTCCGGGACAGGGGAGCACTGAAGCTTTCTTT
CASSLVPGQGSTEAFF
>14|-|TRBJ2-1|TRBV5-5|-
TGTGCCAGCAGCTTGGAGGGGGTTAGGGATGAGCAGTTCTTC
CASSLEGVRDEQFF
>13|-|TRBJ2-1|TRBV29-1|-
TGCAGCGTTGAACGTGGCAGGGGCTATGAGCAGTTCTTC
CSVERGRGYEQFF
>19|once|TRBJ1-6|TRBV28|TRBD1
TGTGCCAGCAGTTTACCGGGACAGGGGATTCGGTCCTATAATTCCCCCCTCCACTTT
CASSLPGQGIRSYNSPLHF
>17|-|TRBJ2-2|TRBV28|TRBD2
TGTGCCAGCAGTTTATGGGGACTAGCGGGGGGTCCTGGGGAGCTGTTTTTT
CASSLWGLAGGPGELFF
>15|few|TRBJ1-6|TRBV7-2|-
TGTGCCAGCAGCTTAGGGGCCAGGGGCGCTTCACCCCTCCACTTT
CASSLGARGASPLHF
>13|-|TRBJ1-1|TRBV29-1|-
TGCAGCGGCGCCGGTCTGGGGGGCACTGAAGCTTTCTTT
CSGAGLGGTEAFF
>16|-|TRBJ1-3|TRBV18|TRBD1
TGTGCCAGCTCACCACCGAAGGGGGCGGGCGGAAACACCATATATTTT
CASSPPKGAGGNTIYF
>16|few|TRBJ2-1|TRBV7-3|-
TGTGCCAGCAGCCCGAGGGGTGGAGCGGGTCCGAATGAGCAGTTCTTC
CASSPRGGAGPNEQFF
>15|-|TRBJ1-3|TRBV5-6|TRBD1
TGTGCCAGCAGCCTCCCGACAGGGACTGGAAACACCATATATTTT
CASSLPTGTGNTIYF
>15|-|TRBJ2-7|TRBV13|TRBD2
TGTGCCAGCAGCCGTAGACTAGCCCTCCCCTACGAGCAGTACTTC
CASSRRLALPYEQYF
>16|-|TRBJ2-5|TRBV7-2|TRBD2
TGTGCCAGCAGCCAGGGACTAGCGGCGTACCAAGAGACCCAGTACTTC
CASSQGLAAYQETQYF
>15|-|TRBJ2-7|TRBV28|-
TGTGCCAGCAGTTTATCTCTGGGGGCGACCTACGAGCAGTACTTC
CASSLSLGATYEQYF
>14|-|TRBJ2-3|TRBV6-5|TRBD2
TGTGCCAGCAGTTCCGACGGGGGGTTTGGGACGCAGTATTTT
CASSSDGGFGTQYF
>13|-|TRBJ2-5|TRBV30|TRBD1
TGTGCCTGGAGTGTACAGGGGACGGAGACCCAGTACTTC
CAWSVQGTETQYF
>12|-|TRBJ2-3|TRBV5-1|-
TGCGCCAGCAGCTTGGCCGGGATAGGGCAGTATTTT
CASSLAGIGQYF
>15|few|TRBJ1-5|TRBV28|TRBD1
TGTGCCAGCAGTTCTCCGGGACAGGGGAGAGAAGCCCAGCATTTT
CASSSPGQGREAQHF